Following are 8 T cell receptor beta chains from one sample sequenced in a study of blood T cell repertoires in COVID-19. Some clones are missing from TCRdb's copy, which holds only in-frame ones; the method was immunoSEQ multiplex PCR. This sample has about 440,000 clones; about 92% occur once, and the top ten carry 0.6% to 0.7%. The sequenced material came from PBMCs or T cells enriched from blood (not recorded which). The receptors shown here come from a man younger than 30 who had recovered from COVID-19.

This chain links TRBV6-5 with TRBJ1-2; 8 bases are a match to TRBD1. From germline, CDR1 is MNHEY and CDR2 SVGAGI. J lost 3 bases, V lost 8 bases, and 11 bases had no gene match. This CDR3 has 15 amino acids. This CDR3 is CASAHPGQGDYGYTF. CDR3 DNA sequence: TGTGCCAGCGCCCACCCCGGACAGGGCGACTATGGCTACACCTTC.

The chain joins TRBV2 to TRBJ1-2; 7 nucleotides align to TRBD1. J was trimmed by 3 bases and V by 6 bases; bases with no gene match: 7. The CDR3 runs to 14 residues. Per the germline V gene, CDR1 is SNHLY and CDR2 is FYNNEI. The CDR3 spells CASSQTGVDYGYTF. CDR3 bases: TGTGCCAGCAGCCAAACAGGGGTAGACTATGGCTACACCTTC.

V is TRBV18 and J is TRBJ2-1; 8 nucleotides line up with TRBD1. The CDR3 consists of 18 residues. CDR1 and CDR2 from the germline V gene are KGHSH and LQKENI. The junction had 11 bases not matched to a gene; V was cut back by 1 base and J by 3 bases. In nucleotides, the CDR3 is TGTGCCAGCTCACCACGGGGGACCGGACAGGGAAACTACAATGAGCAGTTCTTC. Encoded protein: CASSPRGTGQGNYNEQFF.

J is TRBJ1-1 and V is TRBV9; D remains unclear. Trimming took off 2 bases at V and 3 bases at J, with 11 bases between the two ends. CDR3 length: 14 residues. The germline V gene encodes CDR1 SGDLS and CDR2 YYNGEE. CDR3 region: CASSVSLEDTEAFF. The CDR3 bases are TGTGCCAGCAGCGTTAGCCTCGAGGACACTGAAGCTTTCTTT.

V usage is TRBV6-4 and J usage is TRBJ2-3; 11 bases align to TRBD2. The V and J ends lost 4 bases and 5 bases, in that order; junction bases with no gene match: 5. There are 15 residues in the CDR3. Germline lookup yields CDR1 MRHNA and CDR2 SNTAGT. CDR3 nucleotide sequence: TGTGCCAGCAGTGCCATCGGGACTAGCGGAGATACGCAGTATTTT. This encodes CASSAIGTSGDTQYF.

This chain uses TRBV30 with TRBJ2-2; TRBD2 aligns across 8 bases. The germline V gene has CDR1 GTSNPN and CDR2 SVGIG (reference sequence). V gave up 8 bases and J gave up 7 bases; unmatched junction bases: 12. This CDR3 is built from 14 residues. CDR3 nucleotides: TGTGCCCGATCCTACGGGAGGGCCGGCGGGGAGCTGTTTTTT. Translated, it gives CARSYGRAGGELFF.

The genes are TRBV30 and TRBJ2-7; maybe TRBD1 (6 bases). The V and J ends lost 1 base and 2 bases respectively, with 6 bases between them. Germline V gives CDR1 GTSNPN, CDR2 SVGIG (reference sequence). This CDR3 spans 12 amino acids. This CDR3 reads CAWSDRAYEQYF. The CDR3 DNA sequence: TGTGCCTGGAGTGACAGGGCCTACGAGCAGTACTTC. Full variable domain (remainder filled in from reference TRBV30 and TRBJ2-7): SQTIHQWPATLVQPVGSPLSLECTVEGTSNPNLYWYRQAAGRGLQLLFYSVGIGQISSEVPQNLSASRPQDRQFILSSKKLLLSDSGFYLCAWSDRAYEQYFGPGTRLTVT.

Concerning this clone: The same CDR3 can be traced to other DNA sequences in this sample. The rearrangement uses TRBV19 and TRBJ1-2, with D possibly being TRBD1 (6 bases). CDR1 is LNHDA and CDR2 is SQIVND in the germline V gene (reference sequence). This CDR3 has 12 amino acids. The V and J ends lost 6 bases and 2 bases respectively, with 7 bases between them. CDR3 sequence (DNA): TGTGCCAGTAGGACAGGAAACTATGGCTACACCTTC. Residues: CASRTGNYGYTF. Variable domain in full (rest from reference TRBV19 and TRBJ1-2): DGGITQSPKYLFRKEGQNVTLSCEQNLNHDAMYWYRQDPGQGLRLIYYSQIVNDFQKGDIAEGYSVSREKKESFPLTVTSAQKNPTAFYLCASRTGNYGYTFGSGTRLTVV.